This T cell receptor (beta chain) appears in the sequencing data of a study of PD-1 blockade in classical Hodgkin lymphoma. Study findings and constraints: A reduction in baseline TCR diversity was reportedly seen in newly diagnosed patients relative to healthy donors. Possibly reflecting disease activity or prior therapy, repertoire differences have causes that remain undefined.

The table came from immunoSEQ multiplex PCR; TCRdb's copy has only in-frame clones and leaves some out. This sample has about 35,000 clones, with around 89% found just once. The V and J ends lost 0 bases and 11 bases, in that order; junction bases with no gene match: 11. CDR1 is LNHDA, CDR2 SQIVND, per germline (reference sequence). The CDR3 contains 16 residues. Documented time point: newly diagnosed, previously untreated cHL patient sample. Researchers report purifying CD4+ T cells from thawed PBMCs by magnetic negative selection. With regard to this clone: What it binds is unknown.

J is TRBJ2-1 and V is TRBV19; 9 nucleotides match TRBD2. What was sequenced was CD4+ T cells from blood. The clonotype originates from a human donor with classical Hodgkin lymphoma. This CDR3 reads CASSIDPAGGLYKQFF. The CDR3 DNA sequence: TGTGCCAGTAGTATAGACCCAGCGGGGGGCCTCTATAAGCAGTTCTTC.